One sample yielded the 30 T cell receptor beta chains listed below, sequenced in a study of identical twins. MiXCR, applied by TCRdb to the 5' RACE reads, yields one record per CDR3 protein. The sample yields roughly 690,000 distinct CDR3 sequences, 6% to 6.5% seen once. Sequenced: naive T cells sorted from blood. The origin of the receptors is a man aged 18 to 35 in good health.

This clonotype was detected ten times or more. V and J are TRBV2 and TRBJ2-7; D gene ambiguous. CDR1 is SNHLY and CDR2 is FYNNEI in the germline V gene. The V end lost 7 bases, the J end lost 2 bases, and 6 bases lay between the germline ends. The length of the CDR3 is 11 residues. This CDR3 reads CASTSAYEQYV. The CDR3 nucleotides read TGTGCCAGCACCTCGGCCTACGAGCAGTACGTC.

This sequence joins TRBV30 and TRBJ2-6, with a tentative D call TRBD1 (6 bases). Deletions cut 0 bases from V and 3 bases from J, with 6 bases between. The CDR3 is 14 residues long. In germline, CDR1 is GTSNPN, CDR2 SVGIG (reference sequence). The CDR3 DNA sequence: TGTGCCTGGAGTGTAGGGGGTGGGGCCAACGTCCTGACTTTC. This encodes CAWSVGGGANVLTF.

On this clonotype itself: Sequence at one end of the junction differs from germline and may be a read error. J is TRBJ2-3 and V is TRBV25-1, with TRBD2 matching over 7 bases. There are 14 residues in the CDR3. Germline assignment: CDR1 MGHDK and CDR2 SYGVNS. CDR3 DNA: TGTGCCAGCAGCGAATCGGGGTGGGAGGGCCCCCTGTATTTT. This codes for CASSESGWEGPLYF.

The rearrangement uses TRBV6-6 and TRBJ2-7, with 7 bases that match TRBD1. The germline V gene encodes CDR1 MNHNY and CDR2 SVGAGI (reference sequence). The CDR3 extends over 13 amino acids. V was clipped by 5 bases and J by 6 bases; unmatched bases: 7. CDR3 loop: CASSPRDRGEQYF. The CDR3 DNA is TGTGCCAGCAGTCCCCGGGACAGAGGCGAGCAGTACTTC.

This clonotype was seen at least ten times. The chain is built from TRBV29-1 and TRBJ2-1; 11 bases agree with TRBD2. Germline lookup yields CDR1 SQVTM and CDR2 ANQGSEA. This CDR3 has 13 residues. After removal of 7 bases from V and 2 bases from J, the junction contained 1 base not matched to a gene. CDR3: CSALAGAYNEQFF. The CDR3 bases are TGCAGCGCACTAGCGGGAGCCTACAATGAGCAGTTCTTC.

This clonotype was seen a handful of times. CDR3 amino acids: CASSPSGGGSRADTQYF. Written as DNA, the CDR3 is TGTGCCAGCAGCCCTTCCGGCGGCGGGAGTCGCGCAGATACGCAGTATTTT. This rearrangement joins TRBV7-2 to TRBJ2-3; 7 bases are a match to TRBD2. The junction had 15 bases not matched to a gene; V was cut back by 5 bases and J by 4 bases. The CDR3 extends over 17 amino acids. CDR1 is SGHTA, CDR2 FQGNSA, per germline.

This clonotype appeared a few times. In nucleotides, the CDR3 is TGCAGTGCCTCACTAGCGGGAGGGCCGGGTACAGATACGCAGTATTTT. Its protein product is CSASLAGGPGTDTQYF. This chain connects TRBV20-1 to TRBJ2-3, with 13 bases lining up with TRBD2. V was pared by 6 bases and J by 3 bases, with 9 bases of the junction left unmatched. The CDR3 has 16 residues. Germline V lookup: CDR1 DFQATT, CDR2 SNEGSKA (reference sequence).

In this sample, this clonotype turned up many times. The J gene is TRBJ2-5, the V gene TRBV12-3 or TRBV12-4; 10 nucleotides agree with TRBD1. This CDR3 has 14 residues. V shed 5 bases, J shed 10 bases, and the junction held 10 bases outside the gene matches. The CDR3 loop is CASSLRDRGSGQYF. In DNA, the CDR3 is TGTGCCAGCAGTCTCCGGGACAGGGGCAGTGGCCAGTACTTC.

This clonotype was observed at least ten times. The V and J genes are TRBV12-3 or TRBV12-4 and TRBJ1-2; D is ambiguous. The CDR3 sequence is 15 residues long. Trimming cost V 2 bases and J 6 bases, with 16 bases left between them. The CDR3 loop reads CASSLRGIPLNGYTF. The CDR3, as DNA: TGTGCCAGCAGTTTACGCGGGATCCCCCTTAATGGCTACACCTTC.

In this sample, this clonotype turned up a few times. The CDR3, as DNA: TGTGCCAGCAGCCAAGATCACCGCGGGACTCCTTACGAGCAGTACTTC. Translation: CASSQDHRGTPYEQYF. The chain uses TRBV4-2 and TRBJ2-7; D is perhaps TRBD2 (6 bases). Trimming cost V 0 bases and J 4 bases, with 16 bases left between them. CDR3 length: 16 residues. Germline-derived CDR1 and CDR2 are LGHNA and YNFKEQ.

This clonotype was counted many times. For the CDR3, the DNA is TGTGCCAGCAGTTTCCATCCCGGGACTTTGGGCCAGCCCCAGCATTTT. It encodes CASSFHPGTLGQPQHF. This rearrangement joins TRBV12-3 or TRBV12-4 to TRBJ1-5; a weak D match, TRBD1 (5 bases). Trimming shortened V by 3 bases and J by 7 bases, and 19 bases separated the two germline ends. The CDR3 covers 16 residues.

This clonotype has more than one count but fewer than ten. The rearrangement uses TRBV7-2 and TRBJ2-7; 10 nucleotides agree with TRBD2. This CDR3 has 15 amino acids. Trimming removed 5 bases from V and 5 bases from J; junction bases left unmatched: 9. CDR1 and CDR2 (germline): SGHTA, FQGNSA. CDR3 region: CASSLPSGRAHEQYF. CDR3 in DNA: TGTGCCAGCAGCCTCCCGAGCGGGAGGGCCCACGAGCAGTACTTC.

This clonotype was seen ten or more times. CDR3 loop: CASSKDRGLLYEQYV. The CDR3 nucleotides are TGTGCCAGCAGCAAGGACAGGGGGCTACTTTACGAGCAGTACGTC. The chain recombines TRBV5-6 with TRBJ2-7; 11 bases are shared with TRBD1. The junction had 7 bases not matched to a gene; V was cut back by 4 bases and J by 4 bases. The CDR3 sequence is 15 residues long. Germline V CDR1 and CDR2: SGHDT, YYEEEE.

The CDR3 sequence: CASRRLAGENEQFF. In DNA, the CDR3 is TGTGCCAGCAGAAGACTAGCGGGAGAAAATGAGCAGTTCTTC. The chain uses TRBV7-9 and TRBJ2-1, with 12 positions matching TRBD2. Germline lookup yields CDR1 SEHNR and CDR2 FQNEAQ (reference sequence). The CDR3 sequence is 14 residues long. The junction had 4 bases not matched to a gene; V was cut back by 6 bases and J by 7 bases.

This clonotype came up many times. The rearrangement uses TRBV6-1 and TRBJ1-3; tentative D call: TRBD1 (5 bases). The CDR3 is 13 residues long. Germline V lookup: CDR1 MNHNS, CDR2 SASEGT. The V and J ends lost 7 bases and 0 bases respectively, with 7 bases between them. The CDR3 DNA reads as TGTGCCAGCAAGACAGACTCTGGAAACACCATATATTTT. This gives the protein CASKTDSGNTIYF.

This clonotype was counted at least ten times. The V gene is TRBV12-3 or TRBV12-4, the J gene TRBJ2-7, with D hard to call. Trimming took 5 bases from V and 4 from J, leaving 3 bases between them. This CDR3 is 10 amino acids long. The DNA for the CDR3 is TGTGCCAGCAGTGTTTACGAGCAGTACGTC. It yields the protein CASSVYEQYV.

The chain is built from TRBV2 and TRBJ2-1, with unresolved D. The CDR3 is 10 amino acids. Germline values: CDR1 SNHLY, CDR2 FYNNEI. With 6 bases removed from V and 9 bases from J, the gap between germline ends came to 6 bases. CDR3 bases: TGTGCCAGCAGGTTCAGTGAGCAGTTCTTC. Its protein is CASRFSEQFF.

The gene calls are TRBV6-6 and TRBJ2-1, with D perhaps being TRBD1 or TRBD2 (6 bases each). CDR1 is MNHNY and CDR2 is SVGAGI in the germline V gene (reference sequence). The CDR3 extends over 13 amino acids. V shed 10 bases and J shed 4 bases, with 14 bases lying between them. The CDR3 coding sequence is TGTGCCACCGTAGGGGGGAATTACAATGAGCAGTTCTTC. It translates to CATVGGNYNEQFF.

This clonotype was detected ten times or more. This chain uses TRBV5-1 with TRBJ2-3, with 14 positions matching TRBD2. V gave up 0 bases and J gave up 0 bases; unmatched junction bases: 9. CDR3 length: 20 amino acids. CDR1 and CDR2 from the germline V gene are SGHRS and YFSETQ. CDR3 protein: CASSLAGGLAGEGSTDTQYF. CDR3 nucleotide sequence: TGCGCCAGCAGCTTGGCCGGGGGACTAGCGGGAGAGGGGAGCACAGATACGCAGTATTTT. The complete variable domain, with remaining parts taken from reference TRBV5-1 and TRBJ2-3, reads KAGVTQTPRYLIKTRGQQVTLSCSPISGHRSVSWYQQTPGQGLQFLFEYFSETQRNKGNFPGRFSGRQFSNSRSEMNVSTLELGDSALYLCASSLAGGLAGEGSTDTQYFGPGTRLTVL.

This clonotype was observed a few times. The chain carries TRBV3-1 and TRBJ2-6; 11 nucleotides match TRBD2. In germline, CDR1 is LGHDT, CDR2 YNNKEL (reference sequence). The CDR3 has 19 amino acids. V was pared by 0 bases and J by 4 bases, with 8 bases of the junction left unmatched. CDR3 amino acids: CASSQEGTSGLPGANVLTF. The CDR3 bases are TGTGCCAGCAGCCAAGAAGGGACTAGCGGCCTTCCCGGGGCCAACGTCCTGACTTTC.

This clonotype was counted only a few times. The CDR3 spells CASPSCAEGTDTQYF. The CDR3 DNA reads TGTGCCAGCCCGAGTTGTGCGGAAGGCACAGATACGCAGTATTTT. The genes are TRBV12-3 or TRBV12-4 and TRBJ2-3, with D unclear. The CDR3 totals 15 residues. Trimming took 8 bases from V and 1 from J, leaving 16 bases between them.

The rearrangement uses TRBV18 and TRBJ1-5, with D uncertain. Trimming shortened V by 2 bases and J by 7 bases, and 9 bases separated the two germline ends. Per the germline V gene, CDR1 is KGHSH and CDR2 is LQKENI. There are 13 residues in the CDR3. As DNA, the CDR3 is TGTGCCAGCTCACCAGGGTTGGGGCAGCCCCAGCATTTT. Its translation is CASSPGLGQPQHF.

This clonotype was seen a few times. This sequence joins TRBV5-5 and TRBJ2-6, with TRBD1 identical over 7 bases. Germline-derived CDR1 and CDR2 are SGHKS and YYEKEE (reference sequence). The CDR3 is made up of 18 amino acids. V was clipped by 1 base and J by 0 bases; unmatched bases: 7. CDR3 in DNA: TGTGCCAGCAGCTTGTATTACAGGGGCAACTCTGGGGCCAACGTCCTGACTTTC. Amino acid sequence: CASSLYYRGNSGANVLTF. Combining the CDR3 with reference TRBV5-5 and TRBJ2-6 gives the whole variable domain DAGVTQSPTHLIKTRGQQVTLRCSPISGHKSVSWYQQVLGQGPQFIFQYYEKEERGRGNFPDRFSARQFPNYSSELNVNALLLGDSALYLCASSLYYRGNSGANVLTFGAGSRLTVL.

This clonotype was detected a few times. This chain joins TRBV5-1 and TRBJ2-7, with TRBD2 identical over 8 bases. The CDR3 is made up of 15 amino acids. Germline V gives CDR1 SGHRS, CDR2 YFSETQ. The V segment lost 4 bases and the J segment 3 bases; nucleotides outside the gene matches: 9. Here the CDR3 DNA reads TGCGCCAGCAGCATCGGAGGCGGGAGGAACTACGAGCAGTACTTC. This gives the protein CASSIGGGRNYEQYF.

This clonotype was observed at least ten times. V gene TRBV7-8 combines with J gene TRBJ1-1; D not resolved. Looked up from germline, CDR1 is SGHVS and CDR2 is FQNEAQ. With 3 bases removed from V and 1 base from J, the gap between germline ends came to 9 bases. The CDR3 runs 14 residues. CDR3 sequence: CASSFPGANTEAFF. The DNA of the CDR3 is TGTGCCAGCAGCTTTCCAGGAGCGAACACTGAAGCTTTCTTT.

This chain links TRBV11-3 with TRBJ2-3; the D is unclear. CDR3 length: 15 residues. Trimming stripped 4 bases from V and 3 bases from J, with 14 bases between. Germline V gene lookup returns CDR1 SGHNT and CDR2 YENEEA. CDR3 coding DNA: TGTGCCAGCAGCTCAGCCCTGGGATCTACAGATACGCAGTATTTT. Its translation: CASSSALGSTDTQYF.

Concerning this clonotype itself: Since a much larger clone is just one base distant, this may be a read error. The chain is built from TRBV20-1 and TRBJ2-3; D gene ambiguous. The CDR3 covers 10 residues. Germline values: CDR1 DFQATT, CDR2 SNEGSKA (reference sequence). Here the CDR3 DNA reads TGCAGTGCTACCACAGATACGCAGTGTTTT. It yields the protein CSATTDTQCF.

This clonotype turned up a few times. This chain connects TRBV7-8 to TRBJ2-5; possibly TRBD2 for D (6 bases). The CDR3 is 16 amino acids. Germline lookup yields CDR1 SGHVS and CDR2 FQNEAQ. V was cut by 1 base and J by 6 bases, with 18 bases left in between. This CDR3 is CASSLVPGVYIKTQYF. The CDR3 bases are TGTGCCAGCAGCTTAGTTCCGGGAGTCTACATAAAGACCCAGTACTTC.

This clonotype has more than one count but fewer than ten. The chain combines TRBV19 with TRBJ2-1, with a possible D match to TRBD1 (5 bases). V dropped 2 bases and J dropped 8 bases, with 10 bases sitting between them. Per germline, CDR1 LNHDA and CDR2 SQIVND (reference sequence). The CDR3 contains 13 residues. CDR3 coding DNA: TGTGCCAGTAGTATAACAGGCCCGGATGAGCAGTTCTTC. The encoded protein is CASSITGPDEQFF.

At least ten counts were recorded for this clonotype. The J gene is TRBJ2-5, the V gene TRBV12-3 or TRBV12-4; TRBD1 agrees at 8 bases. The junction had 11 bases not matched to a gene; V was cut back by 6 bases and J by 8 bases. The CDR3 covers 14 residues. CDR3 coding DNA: TGTGCCAGCAGGCGACCCGGGACAGGCAACACCCAGTACTTC. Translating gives CASRRPGTGNTQYF.